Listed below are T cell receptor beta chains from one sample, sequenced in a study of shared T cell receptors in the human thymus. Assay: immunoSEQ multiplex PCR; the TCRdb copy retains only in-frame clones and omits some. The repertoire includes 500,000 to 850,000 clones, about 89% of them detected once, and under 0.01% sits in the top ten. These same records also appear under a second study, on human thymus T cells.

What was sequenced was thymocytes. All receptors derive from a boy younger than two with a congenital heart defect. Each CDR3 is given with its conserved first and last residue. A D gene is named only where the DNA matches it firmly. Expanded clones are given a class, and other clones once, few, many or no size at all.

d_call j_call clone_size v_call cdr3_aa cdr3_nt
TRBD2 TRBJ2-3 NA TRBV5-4 CASSWRGGLTDTQYF TGTGCCAGCAGCTGGCGGGGGGGCCTCACAGATACGCAGTATTTT
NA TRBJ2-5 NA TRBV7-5 CARSLGREETQYF TGTGCCAGAAGCTTAGGCAGGGAAGAGACCCAGTACTTC
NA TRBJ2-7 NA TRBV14 CASSQDGLGLPIYEQYF TGTGCCAGCAGCCAAGATGGATTAGGACTGCCGATCTACGAGCAGTACTTC
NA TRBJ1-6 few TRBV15 CATSRDGARGNSPLHF TGTGCCACCAGCAGAGATGGGGCCAGGGGCAATTCACCCCTCCACTTT
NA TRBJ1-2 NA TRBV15 CATSRGERVSGDGYTF TGTGCCACCAGCAGAGGAGAACGTGTTTCGGGGGATGGCTACACCTTC
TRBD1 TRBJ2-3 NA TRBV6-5 CASSPRGGHTDTQYF TGTGCCAGCAGTCCCAGAGGGGGCCACACAGATACGCAGTATTTT
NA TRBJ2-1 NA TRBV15 CATSISQGTNEQFF TGTGCCACCAGCATAAGCCAGGGGACCAATGAGCAGTTCTTC
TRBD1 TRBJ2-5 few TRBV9 CASSATTGGTETQYF TGTGCCAGCAGCGCCACGACAGGGGGCACAGAGACCCAGTACTTC
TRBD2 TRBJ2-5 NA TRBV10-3 CAISELGEGNPQETQYF TGTGCCATCAGTGAGTTAGGGGAGGGGAACCCACAAGAGACCCAGTACTTC
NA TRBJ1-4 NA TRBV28 CASSFSRDDEKLFF TGTGCCAGCAGTTTCTCCAGGGATGATGAAAAACTGTTTTTT
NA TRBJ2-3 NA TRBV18 CASSCDRTDTQYF TGTGCCAGCTCCTGCGACAGGACAGATACGCAGTATTTT
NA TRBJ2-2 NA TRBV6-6 CASSRTNYTGELFF TGTGCCAGCAGCAGGACTAACTACACCGGGGAGCTGTTTTTT
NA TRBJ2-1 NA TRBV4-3 CASSQDWPSQGQTYNEQFF TGCGCCAGCAGCCAAGACTGGCCTTCCCAGGGCCAAACCTACAATGAGCAGTTCTTC
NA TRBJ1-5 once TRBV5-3 CARTWRAGTKWGNQPQHF TGTGCCAGAACCTGGAGGGCAGGGACCAAATGGGGCAATCAGCCCCAGCATTTT
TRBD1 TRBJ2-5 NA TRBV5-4 CASSWDRGGETQYF TGTGCCAGCAGCTGGGACAGGGGAGGGGAGACCCAGTACTTC
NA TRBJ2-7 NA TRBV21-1 CASSKRAGGGVRYEQYF TGTGCCAGCAGTAAAAGGGCGGGGGGCGGAGTTCGCTACGAGCAGTACTTC
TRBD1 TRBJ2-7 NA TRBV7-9 CASSLATGGIGYEQYF TGTGCCAGCAGCTTAGCGACAGGGGGAATAGGCTACGAGCAGTACTTC